The 2 T cell receptor beta chains below come from one sample, sequenced in a study of human T cells and chemical hapten exposure. Time point: pre-sensitization, week 0. Stated treatment: therapeutic diphenylcyclopropenone sensitization with weekly scalp DPC. Each CDR3 protein is one row after TCRdb ran MiXCR on the RACE reads. Among 85,000 to 90,000 distinct CDR3 sequences, around 10% were seen once, and the ten largest hold around 3.6%. The sample here was whole blood, taken in connection with sensitization to the hapten diphenylcyclopropenone (DPC). The receptors were sampled from a woman aged 35 to 49 with alopecia areata. Some clones in this sample may be carry-over from other donors' samples.

In this sample, this clonotype turned up many times. CDR3 coding DNA: TGTGCCAGCAGCTTAGCTTGGGGGCGAAACCACGAGCAGTACTTC. This gives the protein CASSLAWGRNHEQYF. This sequence joins TRBV7-9 and TRBJ2-7; possible D gene TRBD1, 6 bases. The CDR3 totals 15 residues. Germline V CDR1 and CDR2: SEHNR, FQNEAQ (reference sequence). Deletions cut 0 bases from V and 5 bases from J, with 14 bases between.

This chain uses TRBV7-9 with TRBJ1-6; 8 bases align to TRBD1. CDR1 is SEHNR and CDR2 is FQNEAQ in the germline V gene (reference sequence). There are 14 residues in the CDR3. V lost 6 bases to trimming and J lost 7 bases; unmatched junction nucleotides: 5. Here the CDR3 DNA reads TGTGCCAGCAGTCAGGACAGGGAAAATTCACCCCTCCACTTT. This codes for CASSQDRENSPLHF.